The 20 T cell receptor beta chains below come from one sample, sequenced in a study of identical twins. Each CDR3 protein gets one entry after TCRdb re-called the 5' RACE reads with MiXCR. The sample gives 450,000 or so distinct CDR3 sequences, about 18% of which show up once; 12% is in the top ten. Material for sequencing was naive T cells sorted from blood. The receptors here all came from a man between 45 and 60 years old in good health.

The gene calls are TRBV2 and TRBJ2-1, with 14 bases that match TRBD2. V lost 8 bases to trimming and J lost 10 bases; unmatched junction nucleotides: 7. Germline CDR1 and CDR2: SNHLY and FYNNEI. This CDR3 has 14 residues. In nucleotides, the CDR3 is TGTGCCAGCCCGACTAGCGGGAGGGCCAGGGAGCAGTTCTTC. Translation gives CASPTSGRAREQFF.

This clonotype has a handful of counts. CDR3 sequence reads: CASTGLWTGPTGELFF. The CDR3, as DNA: TGTGCCAGCACTGGACTTTGGACAGGCCCCACCGGGGAGCTGTTTTTT. V and J are TRBV6-1 and TRBJ2-2; 7 bases are shared with TRBD1. The trim removed 7 bases at V and 4 bases at J, leaving 12 bases unmatched. The CDR3 has 16 amino acids. Per germline, CDR1 MNHNS and CDR2 SASEGT.

In this sample, this clonotype turned up a few times. The chain recombines TRBV12-3 or TRBV12-4 with TRBJ1-6; 9 bases agree with TRBD1. The V segment lost 7 bases and the J segment 7 bases; nucleotides outside the gene matches: 8. The CDR3 consists of 15 residues. CDR3 nucleotide sequence: TGTGCCAGCAAAGTCATGGACAGGGGAAATTCACCCCTCCACTTT. It is translated as CASKVMDRGNSPLHF.

The rearrangement links TRBV5-5 to TRBJ1-6; D remains ambiguous. Germline CDR1 is SGHKS and CDR2 is YYEKEE (reference sequence). V was trimmed by 0 bases and J by 5 bases, leaving 9 bases between them. This CDR3 has 15 amino acids. CDR3 sequence (DNA): TGTGCCAGCAGCTTGGAAAGGGCAGATAATTCACCCCTCCACTTT. Its protein is CASSLERADNSPLHF. Based on the CDR3 plus reference TRBV5-5 and TRBJ1-6, the full variable domain is DAGVTQSPTHLIKTRGQQVTLRCSPISGHKSVSWYQQVLGQGPQFIFQYYEKEERGRGNFPDRFSARQFPNYSSELNVNALLLGDSALYLCASSLERADNSPLHFGNGTRLTVT.

CDR3 sequence: CASSFKRINYGYTF. CDR3 in DNA: TGTGCCAGCAGTTTCAAAAGGATTAACTATGGCTACACCTTC. The chain has TRBV28 and TRBJ1-2; no reliable D call. The CDR3 length is 14 residues. V was shortened by 3 bases and J by 1 base, with 9 bases between the two germline ends. Germline CDR1 reads MDHEN; CDR2 reads SYDVKM.

J is TRBJ2-7 and V is TRBV20-1; D is unresolved. CDR1 is DFQATT, CDR2 SNEGSKA, per germline (reference sequence). The CDR3 consists of 18 residues. Trimming pared 0 bases from V and 4 bases from J, leaving 25 bases between. The CDR3 spells CSARDASRAFLNTYEQYF. The DNA of the CDR3 is TGCAGTGCTAGAGATGCCAGTAGGGCTTTCCTCAACACGTACGAGCAGTACTTC.

The sample holds many counts of this clonotype. The CDR3 loop is CAVLSGQGTYEQYF. CDR3 DNA sequence: TGTGCCGTCTTGTCGGGACAGGGAACCTACGAGCAGTACTTC. The genes are TRBV11-2 and TRBJ2-7; 9 bases fit TRBD1. Trimming at V came to 11 bases and at J to 2 bases, leaving 10 bases not matched to a gene. The germline V gene encodes CDR1 SGHAT and CDR2 FQNNGV. CDR3 length equals 14 residues. Supplemented by reference TRBV11-2 and TRBJ2-7, the full variable domain reads EAGVAQSPRYKIIEKRQSVAFWCNPISGHATLYWYQQILGQGPKLLIQFQNNGVVDDSQLPKDRFSAERLKGVDSTLKIQPAKLEDSAVYLCAVLSGQGTYEQYFGPGTRLTVT.

This clonotype has a count of ten or more. The chain employs TRBV10-3 and TRBJ2-7, with 9 bases that match TRBD1. The germline gives CDR1 ENHRY, CDR2 SYGVKD. This CDR3 spans 13 amino acids. With 10 bases clipped from V and 1 base from J, the junction kept 5 bases outside the gene matches. DNA for the CDR3: TGTGCCACCGGACAGGGGCTTTCCTACGAGCAGTACTTC. This translates into CATGQGLSYEQYF.

The chain has TRBV5-1 and TRBJ2-2, with D uncertain. The CDR3 has 14 residues. Germline CDR1 is SGHRS and CDR2 is YFSETQ. V dropped 6 bases and J dropped 1 base, with 10 bases sitting between them. The CDR3 DNA is TGCGCCAGCAAGACGCTACAGAACACCGGGGAGCTGTTTTTT. Translated: CASKTLQNTGELFF.

V gene TRBV2 combines with J gene TRBJ2-3; D call uncertain. This CDR3 has 14 amino acids. CDR1 and CDR2 (germline): SNHLY, FYNNEI. V was pared by 3 bases and J by 5 bases, with 12 bases between. DNA of the CDR3: TGTGCCAGCAGTGAGTACGCCGTACAAGATACGCAGTATTTT. This sequence encodes CASSEYAVQDTQYF.

The chain combines TRBV9 with TRBJ2-3, with 16 bases matching TRBD2. Germline V lookup: CDR1 SGDLS, CDR2 YYNGEE. The CDR3 runs 17 residues. J was trimmed by 5 bases and V by 0 bases; bases with no gene match: 3. The CDR3 DNA reads as TGTGCCAGCAGCGTAGCGGGACTAGCGGGAGGGGGAGATACGCAGTATTTT. Protein: CASSVAGLAGGGDTQYF.

This clonotype was seen more than once but under ten times. The chain is built from TRBV12-3 or TRBV12-4 and TRBJ1-1; D might be TRBD1 (5 bases). This CDR3 is built from 13 residues. V lost 2 bases to trimming and J lost 10 bases, with 14 bases between them. CDR3 coding DNA: TGTGCCAGCAGTTTAATAGTCGGGGGGGGAGCTTTCTTT. Translating it yields CASSLIVGGGAFF.

This clonotype was seen a few times. V gene TRBV4-3 combines with J gene TRBJ2-7, with 12 bases that match TRBD2. The ends lost 5 bases at V and 5 bases at J; junction bases unmatched: 10. There are 16 residues in the CDR3. From germline, CDR1 is LGHNA and CDR2 YSLEER. In DNA, the CDR3 is TGCGCCAGCAGCAAACTTCTAGCGGGGGGGCCTAACGAGCAGTACTTC. Translating gives CASSKLLAGGPNEQYF.

There are a few counts of this clonotype. This chain joins TRBV4-2 and TRBJ2-3; the D is unclear. Germline values: CDR1 LGHNA, CDR2 YNFKEQ. The CDR3 loop spans 14 amino acids. Trimming pared 3 bases from V and 0 bases from J, leaving 7 bases between. The CDR3 region has the DNA TGTGCCAGCAGCCATGGTTCTAGCACAGATACGCAGTATTTT. The encoded protein is CASSHGSSTDTQYF.

This clonotype was observed many times. The chain has TRBV5-1 and TRBJ2-7, with D perhaps given as TRBD1 or TRBD2 (5 bases each). The germline V and J ends were trimmed by 7 bases and 0 bases, with 11 bases remaining between them. This CDR3 region has 13 residues. CDR1 is SGHRS and CDR2 is YFSETQ in the germline V gene. The CDR3 nucleotides read TGCGCCAGCCACCGAGGGGACTCCTACGAGCAGTACTTC. Its protein is CASHRGDSYEQYF.

A few counts support this clonotype. The CDR3 loop is CSVLGGVGADTQYF. For the CDR3, the DNA is TGCAGCGTTTTAGGAGGGGTGGGCGCAGATACGCAGTATTTT. The chain employs TRBV29-1 and TRBJ2-3, with D possibly matching TRBD2 (6 bases). The V gene lost 5 bases and the J gene lost 4 bases, with 16 bases spanning the gap. Germline CDR1 reads SQVTM; CDR2 reads ANQGSEA. The CDR3 extends over 14 amino acids.

The chain is built from TRBV7-8 and TRBJ1-1; possible D gene TRBD1, 5 bases. This CDR3 has 15 amino acids. The ends were cut back, 4 bases at V and 4 bases at J, with 16 bases in the middle. CDR1 SGHVS and CDR2 FQNEAQ come from the germline V gene. Here the CDR3 reads CASSYRDFQGTEAFF. The CDR3 DNA follows: TGTGCCAGCAGCTACCGGGACTTCCAGGGCACTGAAGCTTTCTTT.

This clonotype was recorded many times. The genes are TRBV7-3 and TRBJ2-1; TRBD2 matches at 7 bases. The CDR3 is 15 amino acids. The J segment lost 7 bases and the V segment lost 5 bases, leaving 11 bases of the junction unmatched. Per the germline V gene, CDR1 is SGHTA and CDR2 is FQGTGA. In DNA, the CDR3 is TGTGCCAGCAGCGCCGGACTCGGACTAGGGAATGAGCAGTTCTTC. This gives the protein CASSAGLGLGNEQFF.

The CDR3 here is CASSLVGQGRTEAFF. The CDR3 DNA follows: TGTGCCAGCAGCTTGGTAGGACAGGGGAGGACTGAAGCTTTCTTT. The chain is built from TRBV7-9 and TRBJ1-1; TRBD1 agrees at 9 bases. Germline CDR1 is SEHNR and CDR2 is FQNEAQ (reference sequence). The J segment lost 5 bases and the V segment lost 3 bases, leaving 7 bases of the junction unmatched. This CDR3 region has 15 residues.

This clonotype was detected a few times. The chain employs TRBV7-2 and TRBJ2-3; unclear D gene. The V end was cut by 1 base, the J end by 2 bases, with 7 bases between. This CDR3 is 14 amino acids long. Germline V gene lookup returns CDR1 SGHTA and CDR2 FQGNSA. The CDR3 region has the DNA TGTGCCAGCAGCTTAGTAATGAACACAGATACGCAGTATTTT. Protein product: CASSLVMNTDTQYF.